A single sample is the source of the 28 T cell receptor beta chains below, sequenced in a study of persistence of HIV-infected CD4 T cells. What these receptors recognize is not known. Cells were stimulated nonspecifically with anti-CD3/anti-CD28 magnetic beads. Sorting of responding CD4+ T cells relied on upregulated CD40 ligand together with CD69. The immunoSEQ assay was version 4, run in survey mode. Assay: immunoSEQ multiplex PCR; the TCRdb copy retains only in-frame clones and omits some. This sample has more than 30,000 clones, with over 80% found just once. Here the sequenced sample was CD4+ T cells sorted from PBMCs after approximately 18-hour stimulation, taken from a patient who received antiretroviral therapy. Receptor source: an adult man with HIV who was CMV-seropositive.

In DNA form, the CDR3 reads TGCGCCAGCAGCCAACTTCAGGACAATCAGCCCCAGCATTTT. As protein: CASSQLQDNQPQHF. The chain uses TRBV4-1 and TRBJ1-5, with unresolved D. Between the trimmed V and J ends, which lost 2 bases and 3 bases, there was a span of 8 bases. Germline V gives CDR1 MGHRA, CDR2 YSYEKL. The CDR3 has 14 amino acids.

The chain couples TRBV5-1 to TRBJ2-1; 8 positions match TRBD2. The CDR3 runs 15 residues. Germline-derived CDR1 and CDR2 are SGHRS and YFSETQ. The V gene end was trimmed by 0 bases and the J gene end by 6 bases; junction bases not matched to a gene: 5. As DNA, the CDR3 is TGCGCCAGCAGCTTGGAGTACGGGGGGGCCAATGAGCAGTTCTTC. Translation gives CASSLEYGGANEQFF.

J is TRBJ2-7 and V is TRBV5-6; 7 positions agree with TRBD2. With V trimmed by 4 bases and J by 2 bases, 6 bases remained unmatched. This CDR3 region has 14 residues. CDR1 SGHDT and CDR2 YYEEEE come from the germline V gene. CDR3: CASSGAGVTYEQYF. The CDR3 DNA reads as TGTGCCAGCAGCGGGGCGGGAGTGACCTACGAGCAGTACTTC.

J is TRBJ1-4 and V is TRBV5-6; 10 bases fit TRBD1. Germline V gene lookup returns CDR1 SGHDT and CDR2 YYEEEE. This CDR3 is 14 amino acids long. Unmatched junction bases numbered 4, after V lost 4 bases and J lost 7 bases. The CDR3 protein is CASSGTGEGEKLFF. CDR3 DNA sequence: TGTGCCAGCAGCGGGACAGGGGAGGGTGAAAAACTGTTTTTT.

The chain couples TRBV11-3 to TRBJ2-1; D gene ambiguous. V was pared by 0 bases and J by 6 bases, with 12 bases between. The CDR3 extends over 15 amino acids. CDR1 and CDR2 from the germline V gene are SGHNT and YENEEA. The CDR3 DNA reads TGTGCCAGCAGCTTAGAATATGGAGTGCGCAATGAGCAGTTCTTC. Amino acid sequence: CASSLEYGVRNEQFF.

This clone was picked up one time. The chain has TRBV18 and TRBJ2-3; TRBD1 matches at 7 bases. The length of the CDR3 is 14 residues. Germline lookup yields CDR1 KGHSH and CDR2 LQKENI. J lost 1 base, V lost 6 bases, and 4 bases had no gene match. The CDR3 loop is CASSRQGGTDTQYF. The CDR3 DNA sequence: TGTGCCAGCTCGAGACAGGGCGGCACAGATACGCAGTATTTT.

The V and J genes are TRBV19 and TRBJ1-1; D gene uncertain. This CDR3 region has 17 residues. Germline loops: CDR1 LNHDA, CDR2 SQIVND (reference sequence). Trimming removed 3 bases at V and 0 bases at J, with 17 bases between. CDR3: CASSIGTPLAMNTEAFF. The CDR3, as DNA: TGTGCCAGTAGTATTGGAACGCCGTTGGCTATGAACACTGAAGCTTTCTTT.

This clone was detected once. V and J are TRBV5-5 and TRBJ2-1, with D possibly matching TRBD2 (6 bases). Germline V lookup: CDR1 SGHKS, CDR2 YYEKEE (reference sequence). V was pared by 4 bases and J by 0 bases, with 17 bases between. The CDR3 consists of 17 residues. The CDR3 loop reads CASSPNAGRLSYNEQFF. The CDR3 coding sequence is TGTGCCAGCAGCCCCAACGCGGGACGCCTCTCCTACAATGAGCAGTTCTTC.

This clone was detected only a few times. The same CDR3 can be traced to other DNA sequences in this sample. The rearrangement joins TRBV5-1 to TRBJ1-1, with a possible D match to TRBD1 (6 bases). The V gene's germline CDR1 is SGHRS and CDR2 YFSETQ. The V gene lost 5 bases and the J gene lost 1 base, with 9 bases spanning the gap. This CDR3 has 13 amino acids. CDR3 coding DNA: TGCGCCAGCAGTTTAGGGGGGAACACTGAAGCTTTCTTT. Protein product: CASSLGGNTEAFF.

J is TRBJ2-7 and V is TRBV11-1; D assignment may be TRBD1 or TRBD2 (5 bases each). CDR1 is SGHAT, CDR2 FQDESV, per germline (reference sequence). The CDR3 is made up of 15 amino acids. Trimming removed 5 bases at V and 2 bases at J, with 16 bases between. The CDR3 is CASSQGPPWAYEQYF. The CDR3 coding sequence is TGTGCCAGCAGCCAGGGACCCCCCTGGGCCTACGAGCAGTACTTC. The complete variable domain, with remaining parts taken from reference TRBV11-1 and TRBJ2-7, reads EAEVAQSPRYKITEKSQAVAFWCDPISGHATLYWYRQILGQGPELLVQFQDESVVDDSQLPKDRFSAERLKGVDSTLKIQPAELGDSAMYLCASSQGPPWAYEQYFGPGTRLTVT.

J is TRBJ1-2 and V is TRBV14; TRBD1 matches at 8 bases. The length of the CDR3 is 16 residues. The germline V gene encodes CDR1 SGHDN and CDR2 FVKESK. The V gene end was trimmed by 4 bases and the J gene end by 1 base; junction bases not matched to a gene: 8. The CDR3, as DNA: TGTGCCAGCAGCCCAACCGGACAGGGCCTTAACTATGGCTACACCTTC. As protein: CASSPTGQGLNYGYTF.

The DNA of the CDR3 is TGTGCCAGCAGCCACCAACAGGTACGAGGCGCTGAAGCTTTCTTT. Translated, it gives CASSHQQVRGAEAFF. The chain recombines TRBV6-5 with TRBJ1-1; maybe TRBD1 (5 bases). The V end lost 6 bases, the J end lost 6 bases, and 20 bases lay between the germline ends. This CDR3 has 15 residues. CDR1 is MNHEY and CDR2 is SVGAGI in the germline V gene.

The gene calls are TRBV6-5 and TRBJ2-7, with 10 nucleotides matching TRBD1. CDR3 length: 15 amino acids. Germline-derived CDR1 and CDR2 are MNHEY and SVGAGI. V shed 2 bases and J 7 bases; nucleotides not matched to a gene: 8. CDR3 amino acids: CASSYASRTGGEQYF. In DNA form, the CDR3 reads TGTGCCAGCAGTTACGCGTCCAGGACAGGGGGTGAGCAGTACTTC.

The chain combines TRBV7-9 with TRBJ2-2, with 11 bases identical to TRBD2. The CDR3 sequence is 15 residues long. Germline loops: CDR1 SEHNR, CDR2 FQNEAQ (reference sequence). Unmatched junction bases numbered 9, after V lost 8 bases and J lost 7 bases. The CDR3 is CASGHSGGGVGELFF. The CDR3 DNA reads as TGTGCCAGCGGTCATAGCGGGGGGGGCGTCGGGGAGCTGTTTTTT. Variable domain in full (rest from reference TRBV7-9 and TRBJ2-2): DTGVSQNPRHKITKRGQNVTFRCDPISEHNRLYWYRQTLGQGPEFLTYFQNEAQLEKSRLLSDRFSAERPKGSFSTLEIQRTEQGDSAMYLCASGHSGGGVGELFFGEGSRLTVL.

V and J are TRBV5-8 and TRBJ1-3; 7 bases fit TRBD1. The CDR3 is 16 residues long. CDR1 is SGHTS and CDR2 is YDEGEE in the germline V gene. J lost 0 bases, V lost 4 bases, and 7 bases had no gene match. The CDR3 spells CASSLGQASSGNTIYF. CDR3 bases: TGTGCCAGCAGCCTAGGACAGGCATCCTCTGGAAACACCATATATTTT.

The V and J genes are TRBV6-5 and TRBJ1-1, with 8 bases aligning to TRBD1. Germline CDR1 MNHEY, CDR2 SVGAGI. The V gene end was trimmed by 6 bases and the J gene end by 1 base; junction bases not matched to a gene: 4. The CDR3 totals 14 residues. In DNA, the CDR3 is TGTGCCAGCAGAAAGACAGGGGAGAACACTGAAGCTTTCTTT. It is translated as CASRKTGENTEAFF.

This chain links TRBV3-1 (or the pseudogene TRBV3-2) with TRBJ1-2, with D uncertain. The CDR3 runs to 12 residues. V was trimmed by 1 base and J by 8 bases, leaving 8 bases between them. Germline V gene sequence: CDR1 LGHDT, CDR2 YNNKEL (reference sequence). The CDR3 is CASSQAVGGYTF. The CDR3 DNA follows: TGTGCCAGCAGCCAAGCTGTTGGAGGCTACACCTTC.

The chain is built from TRBV30 and TRBJ1-2; TRBD1 matches 10 bases. V shed 4 bases and J 6 bases; nucleotides not matched to a gene: 8. The germline CDR1 and CDR2 sequences are GTSNPN and SVGIG (reference sequence). The CDR3 is 14 amino acids. The CDR3 nucleotides read TGTGCCTGGAACGGGGACAGGGGAGAAGATGGCTACACCTTC. Translated: CAWNGDRGEDGYTF. The full variable domain, rest sourced from reference TRBV30 and TRBJ1-2, is SQTIHQWPATLVQPVGSPLSLECTVEGTSNPNLYWYRQAAGRGLQLLFYSVGIGQISSEVPQNLSASRPQDRQFILSSKKLLLSDSGFYLCAWNGDRGEDGYTFGSGTRLTVV.

This rearrangement joins TRBV23-1 to TRBJ2-3; D gene unclear. TRBV23-1 falls under the ORF class, with uncertain function. The CDR3 loop spans 15 amino acids. The V end was cut by 3 bases, the J end by 3 bases, with 13 bases between. The CDR3 sequence is CASSQPQLHTDTQYF. CDR3 bases: TGCGCCAGCAGTCAGCCACAGCTACATACAGATACGCAGTATTTT.

The J gene is TRBJ2-3, the V gene TRBV27, with D perhaps given as TRBD1 or TRBD2 (5 bases each). The germline CDR1 and CDR2 sequences are MNHEY and SMNVEV (reference sequence). The CDR3 is 12 residues long. Trimming removed 3 bases at V and 7 bases at J, with 8 bases between. CDR3 sequence: CASSFQGHTQYF. In DNA, the CDR3 is TGTGCCAGCAGTTTCCAGGGACATACGCAGTATTTT.

This rearrangement joins TRBV3-1 (or the pseudogene TRBV3-2) to TRBJ2-5; no firm D call. Germline V lookup: CDR1 LGHDT, CDR2 YNNKEL (reference sequence). This CDR3 has 13 residues. Trimming stripped 1 base from V and 5 bases from J, with 8 bases between. The CDR3 here is CASSQVDGETQYF. CDR3 sequence (DNA): TGTGCCAGCAGCCAAGTGGACGGGGAGACCCAGTACTTC.

The chain carries TRBV29-1 and TRBJ2-7, with D possibly being TRBD2 (6 bases). Trimming pared 6 bases from V and 0 bases from J, leaving 21 bases between. Germline V gene data show CDR1 as SQVTM and CDR2 as ANQGSEA. The CDR3 runs 16 residues. In DNA form, the CDR3 reads TGCAGCGTCAAATCCCCCCGGGACTTGAACTCCTACGAGCAGTACTTC. Its protein is CSVKSPRDLNSYEQYF.

This chain links TRBV16 with TRBJ2-5; tentatively, D is TRBD1 (6 bases). CDR1 KGHSY and CDR2 FQNENV come from the germline V gene. V was pared by 0 bases and J by 7 bases, with 12 bases between. This CDR3 comprises 14 residues. CDR3 DNA sequence: TGTGCCAGCAGCCAATCTAACCAAGGGGGGACCCAGTACTTC. Residues: CASSQSNQGGTQYF.

The rearrangement joins TRBV7-9 to TRBJ2-5; the match to TRBD2 covers 9 bases. Germline assignment: CDR1 SEHNR and CDR2 FQNEAQ (reference sequence). This CDR3 is 16 amino acids long. The junction had 12 bases not matched to a gene; V was cut back by 5 bases and J by 5 bases. The CDR3 DNA reads as TGTGCCAGCAGCAAATTAGCGGGGGCCTCAGGGGAGACCCAGTACTTC. It encodes CASSKLAGASGETQYF.

The V gene is TRBV27, the J gene TRBJ1-2; possible D gene TRBD1, 5 bases. The CDR3 runs 12 residues. V gave up 2 bases and J gave up 5 bases, with 6 bases separating them. CDR1 MNHEY and CDR2 SMNVEV come from the germline V gene (reference sequence). The CDR3 DNA follows: TGTGCCAGCAGTTTAGCAGGGTATGGCTACACCTTC. As protein: CASSLAGYGYTF.

The rearrangement joins TRBV30 to TRBJ1-1; no clear D. The CDR3 extends over 15 amino acids. V gave up 7 bases and J gave up 0 bases, with 18 bases separating them. Germline V gives CDR1 GTSNPN, CDR2 SVGIG (reference sequence). CDR3 protein: CALTGPGSMNTEAFF. In DNA form, the CDR3 reads TGTGCCTTAACCGGTCCCGGGAGTATGAACACTGAAGCTTTCTTT.

The V gene is TRBV6-6, the J gene TRBJ1-1, with TRBD1 identical over 9 bases. V lost 4 bases, J lost 5 bases, and 8 bases stayed unmatched. Germline-derived CDR1 and CDR2 are MNHNY and SVGAGI (reference sequence). The CDR3 is 15 amino acids. The CDR3 DNA reads as TGTGCCAGCAGTTGGGGGGGACAGGGAAAGACTGAAGCTTTCTTT. Its protein product is CASSWGGQGKTEAFF.

The rearrangement uses TRBV4-3 and TRBJ2-7, with a tentative D call TRBD2 (6 bases). The length of the CDR3 is 17 residues. Germline-derived CDR1 and CDR2 are LGHNA and YSLEER. Trimming left V 1 base short and J 0 bases short, with 16 bases between. CDR3 sequence reads: CASSQAPGGAASYEQYF. The CDR3 nucleotides are TGCGCCAGCAGCCAAGCCCCTGGCGGGGCCGCCTCCTACGAGCAGTACTTC.